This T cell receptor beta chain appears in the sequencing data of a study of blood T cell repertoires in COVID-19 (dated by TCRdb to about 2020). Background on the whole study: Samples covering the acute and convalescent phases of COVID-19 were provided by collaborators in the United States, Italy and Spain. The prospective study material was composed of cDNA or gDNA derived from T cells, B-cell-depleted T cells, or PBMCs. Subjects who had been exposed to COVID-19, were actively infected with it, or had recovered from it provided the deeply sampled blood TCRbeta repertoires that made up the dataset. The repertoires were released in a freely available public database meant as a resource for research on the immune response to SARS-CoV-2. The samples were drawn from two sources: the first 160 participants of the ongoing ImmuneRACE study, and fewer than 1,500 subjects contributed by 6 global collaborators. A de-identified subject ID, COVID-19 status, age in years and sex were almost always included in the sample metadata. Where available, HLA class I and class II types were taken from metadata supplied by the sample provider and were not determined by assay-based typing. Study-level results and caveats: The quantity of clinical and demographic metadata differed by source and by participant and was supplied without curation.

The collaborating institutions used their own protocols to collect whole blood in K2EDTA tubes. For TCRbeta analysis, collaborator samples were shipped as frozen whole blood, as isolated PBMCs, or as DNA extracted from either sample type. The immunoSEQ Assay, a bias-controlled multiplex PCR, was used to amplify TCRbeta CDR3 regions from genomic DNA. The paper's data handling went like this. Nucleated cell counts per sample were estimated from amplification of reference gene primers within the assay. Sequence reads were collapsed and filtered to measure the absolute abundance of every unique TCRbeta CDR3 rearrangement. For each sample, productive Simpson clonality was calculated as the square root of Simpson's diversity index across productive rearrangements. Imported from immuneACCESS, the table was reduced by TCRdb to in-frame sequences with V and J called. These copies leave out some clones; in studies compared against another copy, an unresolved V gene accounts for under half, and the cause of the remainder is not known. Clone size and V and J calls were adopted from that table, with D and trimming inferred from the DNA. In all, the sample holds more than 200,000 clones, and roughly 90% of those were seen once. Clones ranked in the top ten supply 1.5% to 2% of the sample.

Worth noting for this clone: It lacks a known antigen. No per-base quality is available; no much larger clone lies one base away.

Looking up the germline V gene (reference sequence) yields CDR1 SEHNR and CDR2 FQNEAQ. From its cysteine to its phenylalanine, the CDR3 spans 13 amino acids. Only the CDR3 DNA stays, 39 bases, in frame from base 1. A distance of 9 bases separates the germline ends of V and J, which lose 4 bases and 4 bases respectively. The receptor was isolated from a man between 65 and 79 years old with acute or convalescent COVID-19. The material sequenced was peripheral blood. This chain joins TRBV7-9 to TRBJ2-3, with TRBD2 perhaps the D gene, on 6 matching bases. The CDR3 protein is CASSSPGADTQYF. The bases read TGTGCCAGCAGCTCCCCGGGGGCAGATACGCAGTATTTT.